This is a list of T cell receptor beta chains from one sample in a study of T cells in Graves' hyperthyroidism and ophthalmopathy. TCRdb independently ran MiXCR on the multiplex PCR reads; one entry per CDR3 protein. This table has hundreds of thousands of distinct CDR3 sequences, roughly a quarter appearing once. The specimen was blood. The origin of the receptors is a young woman with Graves' ophthalmopathy. Each CDR3 is given with its conserved first and last residue. Each record gives: V gene, J gene, CDR3 protein.

v_call: TRBV4-3
j_call: TRBJ2-7
cdr3_aa: CASSQDQSRGDRTYEQYF

v_call: TRBV10-3
j_call: TRBJ2-3
cdr3_aa: CAITGSATDTQYF

v_call: TRBV30
j_call: TRBJ2-2
cdr3_aa: CAWSRDIAGELFF

v_call: TRBV6-5
j_call: TRBJ1-2
cdr3_aa: CASSYSRGDYGYTF

v_call: TRBV25-1
j_call: TRBJ1-1
cdr3_aa: CASSVTGVTEAFF

v_call: TRBV6-1
j_call: TRBJ2-2
cdr3_aa: CASQDANTGELFF

v_call: TRBV20-1
j_call: TRBJ2-7
cdr3_aa: CSARPGARLYEQYF

v_call: TRBV13
j_call: TRBJ2-7
cdr3_aa: CASSPRWAGVPYEQYF

v_call: TRBV4-1
j_call: TRBJ2-5
cdr3_aa: CASSQIRETQYF

v_call: TRBV7-8
j_call: TRBJ2-7
cdr3_aa: CASSHHRDTGYEQYF

v_call: TRBV18
j_call: TRBJ1-1
cdr3_aa: CASHAGGAGTEAFF

v_call: TRBV7-2
j_call: TRBJ2-5
cdr3_aa: CASSFNAGGETQYF

v_call: TRBV20-1
j_call: TRBJ2-7
cdr3_aa: CSARDREGGYEQYF

v_call: TRBV19
j_call: TRBJ1-5
cdr3_aa: CASEWGIAGQPQHF

v_call: TRBV20-1
j_call: TRBJ2-7
cdr3_aa: CSAVLWVSSYEQYF

v_call: TRBV12-3/TRBV12-4
j_call: TRBJ1-5
cdr3_aa: CASSQYGTRRQPQHF

v_call: TRBV15
j_call: TRBJ1-5
cdr3_aa: CATSRDKGTPNQPQHF

v_call: TRBV2
j_call: TRBJ1-5
cdr3_aa: CASTPNAGASNQPQHF

v_call: TRBV4-2
j_call: TRBJ2-7
cdr3_aa: CASSQDRRTGSEQYF

v_call: TRBV6-5
j_call: TRBJ1-1
cdr3_aa: CASSYRTHTEAFF

v_call: TRBV10-3
j_call: TRBJ2-7
cdr3_aa: CAISALGREQYF

v_call: TRBV20-1
j_call: TRBJ1-1
cdr3_aa: CSARVQGANTEAFF

v_call: TRBV6-2/TRBV6-3
j_call: TRBJ1-5
cdr3_aa: CASSFRGMASQPQHF

v_call: TRBV20-1
j_call: TRBJ2-5
cdr3_aa: CSANVAGGPSETQYF

v_call: TRBV28
j_call: TRBJ2-7
cdr3_aa: CASSLNTYEQYF

v_call: TRBV20-1
j_call: TRBJ2-7
cdr3_aa: CSALGQGSYEQYF

v_call: TRBV5-1
j_call: TRBJ2-5
cdr3_aa: CASSPPLEDLETQYF

v_call: TRBV7-3
j_call: TRBJ2-2
cdr3_aa: CASSWTGQTNTGELFF

v_call: TRBV7-9
j_call: TRBJ2-5
cdr3_aa: CASSSTRLGEQETQYF